The present entry profiles one T cell receptor beta chain with its context. Its target is not known. Germline lookup yields CDR1 SGHTA and CDR2 FQGTGA. The CDR3 contains 13 residues. The germline V and J ends were trimmed by 5 bases and 6 bases, with 13 bases remaining between them. The repertoire was sequenced with immunoSEQ multiplex PCR; TCRdb's copy has only in-frame clones and lacks some. Among roughly 250,000 clones, 70% were seen once, and the ten largest hold 15%. The sample originates from a study of cytotoxic CD8 clonotypes in ibrutinib-treated CLL. Study background: The average sample held around 260,000 productive templates and 85,000 to 100,000 productive rearrangements. Study-level results: Shared public clonotypes were rare, and on treatment they either got smaller or stayed the same. At ibrutinib response, clonality increased, and at progression it declined back toward baseline. The study found baseline clonality above age-matched healthy donors, tracking circulating CD8+ T-cell counts.

The source is a human donor with chronic lymphocytic leukemia. The chain carries TRBV7-3 and TRBJ1-2; D is ambiguous. The sequenced sample was PBMCs, obtained after 24 months of ibrutinib treatment. CDR3 amino acids: CASSPTGGDGYTF. DNA of the CDR3: TGTGCCAGCAGCCCCACCGGTGGAGATGGCTACACCTTC. Based on the CDR3 plus reference TRBV7-3 and TRBJ1-2, the full variable domain is GAGVSQTPSNKVTEKGKYVELRCDPISGHTALYWYRQSLGQGPEFLIYFQGTGAADDSGLPNDRFFAVRPEGSVSTLKIQRTERGDSAVYLCASSPTGGDGYTFGSGTRLTVV.